Shown below are 18 T cell receptor beta chains from a single sample sequenced in a study of blood T cells in healthy people across ages (dated by TCRdb to between 2014 and 2016). The library was obtained by 5' RACE. A second PCR of about 7 to 12 cycles was performed with a sample-barcoded 5' primer and a J-beta primer mix. In TCRdb, the public reads were trimmed at Q25 with fastp and aligned with MiXCR, with productive beta chains retained. Identical CDR3 protein sequences are pooled into one entry, listed with their most common genes and DNA. A total of 1.8 million or so distinct CDR3 sequences appear in this sample, about two fifths of them only once. The ten most abundant clones make up 23% of the sample. The sample consisted of blood. These receptor sequences come from a human donor in good health.

This clonotype was seen a handful of times. J is TRBJ2-7 and V is TRBV4-1; unclear D gene. Trimming pared 2 bases from V and 4 bases from J, leaving 15 bases between. CDR1 MGHRA and CDR2 YSYEKL come from the germline V gene. The CDR3 covers 15 residues. The CDR3 sequence is CASSQRSANPYEQYF. The CDR3 DNA sequence: TGCGCCAGCAGCCAAAGATCAGCGAACCCTTACGAGCAGTACTTC.

V is TRBV7-8 and J is TRBJ2-1; 7 nucleotides line up with TRBD2. The CDR3 runs 14 residues. With V trimmed by 3 bases and J by 7 bases, 6 bases remained unmatched. The germline gives CDR1 SGHVS, CDR2 FQNEAQ. CDR3 sequence: CASSFLADLNEQFF. The CDR3 coding sequence is TGTGCCAGCAGCTTTCTAGCGGACTTGAATGAGCAGTTCTTC. Based on the CDR3 plus reference TRBV7-8 and TRBJ2-1, the full variable domain is GAGVSQSPRYKVAKRGQDVALRCDPISGHVSLFWYQQALGQGPEFLTYFQNEAQLDKSGLPSDRFFAERPEGSVSTLKIQRTQQEDSAVYLCASSFLADLNEQFFGPGTRLTVL.

The chain carries TRBV12-3 or TRBV12-4 and TRBJ2-1, with 8 bases aligning to TRBD2. The CDR3 is 15 amino acids. Trimming at V came to 5 bases and at J to 7 bases, leaving 10 bases not matched to a gene. CDR3 nucleotide sequence: TGTGCCAGCAGTCCCGGGACTAGTTTTAGGAATGAGCAGTTCTTC. Translated: CASSPGTSFRNEQFF.

The chain combines TRBV6-1 with TRBJ2-1; 14 nucleotides align to TRBD2. The ends lost 6 bases at V and 6 bases at J; junction bases unmatched: 4. Germline CDR1 is MNHNS and CDR2 is SASEGT. CDR3 length: 15 residues. As DNA, the CDR3 is TGTGCCAGCAGAACCGGACTAGCGGGGGGCAATGAGCAGTTCTTC. It encodes CASRTGLAGGNEQFF.

This clonotype occurred a few times. The chain links TRBV5-1 to TRBJ1-1; D is uncertain. V lost 4 bases, J lost 1 base, and 14 bases lay in between. Germline assignment: CDR1 SGHRS and CDR2 YFSETQ. The CDR3 is made up of 15 amino acids. The CDR3 spells CASSATQVTNTEAFF. DNA for the CDR3: TGCGCCAGCAGCGCAACGCAGGTCACGAACACTGAAGCTTTCTTT.

V is TRBV7-9 and J is TRBJ2-6, with 12 bases matching TRBD2. There are 18 residues in the CDR3. V lost 6 bases and J lost 1; bases outside the gene matches: 7. Germline CDR1 and CDR2: SEHNR and FQNEAQ (reference sequence). CDR3: CASSTLAGGRSGANVLTF. The DNA for the CDR3 is TGTGCCAGCAGTACCCTAGCGGGGGGGCGATCTGGGGCCAACGTCCTGACTTTC.

In this sample, this clonotype turned up a few times. The chain couples TRBV20-1 to TRBJ2-3; no definite D call. The germline gives CDR1 DFQATT, CDR2 SNEGSKA (reference sequence). This CDR3 has 12 residues. The V gene lost 7 bases and the J gene lost 4 bases, with 12 bases spanning the gap. The CDR3 nucleotides are TGCAGTGATTTAGCAGTAGCAGATACGCAGTATTTT. It is translated as CSDLAVADTQYF.

This sequence joins TRBV27 and TRBJ1-6; 8 bases are a match to TRBD1. CDR1 and CDR2 (germline): MNHEY, SMNVEV (reference sequence). CDR3 length: 15 residues. The J segment lost 7 bases and the V segment lost 5 bases, leaving 7 bases of the junction unmatched. Here the CDR3 DNA reads TGTGCCAGCAGTCGCCGACAGGGGAGGAATTCACCCCTCCACTTT. It translates to CASSRRQGRNSPLHF.

A few counts support this clonotype. The chain uses TRBV12-3 or TRBV12-4 and TRBJ1-2; possibly TRBD1 for D (5 bases). V was cut by 6 bases and J by 4 bases, with 12 bases left in between. The CDR3 spans 13 residues. CDR3 DNA: TGTGCCAGCAGCTCCGGGACTATCTATGGCTACACCTTC. It is translated as CASSSGTIYGYTF.

The chain links TRBV5-1 to TRBJ2-5, with TRBD2 as a possible D gene (5 bases). CDR3 size: 14 residues. V lost 3 bases and J 3 bases, leaving 12 bases between the germline ends. Germline CDR1 and CDR2: SGHRS and YFSETQ. The CDR3 bases are TGCGCCAGCAGCTCCGAGGGCTCGGAAGAGACCCAGTACTTC. Its protein is CASSSEGSEETQYF.

This clonotype was picked up a small number of times. The chain joins TRBV7-6 to TRBJ2-1; 9 bases line up with TRBD2. Germline V CDR1 and CDR2: SGHVS, FNYEAQ. CDR3 length: 15 amino acids. V shed 3 bases and J 8 bases; nucleotides not matched to a gene: 8. CDR3 protein: CASSLAAGGSDEQFF. DNA for the CDR3: TGTGCCAGCAGCTTGGCAGCGGGGGGTTCGGATGAGCAGTTCTTC.

This CDR3 is CASTETGFNYEQYF. CDR3 DNA sequence: TGTGCCAGCACCGAGACAGGCTTTAACTACGAGCAGTACTTC. The J gene is TRBJ2-4, the V gene TRBV2; TRBD1 might be the D (6 bases). The DNA end is more similar to TRBJ2-7, so the J call may be wrong. This CDR3 comprises 14 residues. CDR1 and CDR2 from the germline V gene are SNHLY and FYNNEI.

This chain joins TRBV7-2 and TRBJ1-1; D uncertain. Trimming stripped 5 bases from V and 6 bases from J, with 16 bases between. The CDR3 length is 14 residues. Per the germline V gene, CDR1 is SGHTA and CDR2 is FQGNSA. The CDR3 here is CASSPNGPYAEAFF. The CDR3 region has the DNA TGTGCCAGCAGCCCAAATGGGCCCTATGCTGAAGCTTTCTTT.

This clonotype was picked up a small number of times. This chain uses TRBV4-3 with TRBJ2-1, with 7 bases lining up with TRBD1. J gave up 0 bases and V 4 bases, and 9 bases lay outside the gene matches. This CDR3 is built from 17 residues. Germline CDR1 is LGHNA and CDR2 is YSLEER. In DNA, the CDR3 is TGCGCCAGCAGCCGATCGATAGCAGGGGGCTCCTACAATGAGCAGTTCTTC. This gives the protein CASSRSIAGGSYNEQFF.

V and J are TRBV4-3 and TRBJ1-2, with D perhaps TRBD1 (6 bases). The CDR3 consists of 15 residues. The germline V gene encodes CDR1 LGHNA and CDR2 YSLEER. V gave up 5 bases and J gave up 3 bases, with 16 bases separating them. CDR3 DNA sequence: TGCGCCAGCAGCTCTATAGCGGGGGGCTACTATGGCTACACCTTC. Residues: CASSSIAGGYYGYTF.

The V call is TRBV7-2, the J call TRBJ2-3; no clear D. V was cut by 6 bases and J by 0 bases, with 13 bases left in between. The CDR3 covers 15 residues. Germline CDR1 is SGHTA and CDR2 is FQGNSA. The chain's CDR3 is CASSYQVSSTDTQYF. The CDR3 nucleotides are TGTGCCAGCAGTTACCAGGTTTCTAGCACAGATACGCAGTATTTT.

The V and J genes are TRBV19 and TRBJ1-5, with D possibly TRBD1 on 5 matching bases. Trimming removed 5 bases from V and 7 bases from J, with 15 bases in between. Germline V gene data show CDR1 as LNHDA and CDR2 as SQIVND (reference sequence). The CDR3 totals 14 residues. The CDR3 nucleotides read TGTGCCAGTAGTCGCCAGGGTAGAGGACAGCCCCAGCATTTT. Protein sequence: CASSRQGRGQPQHF.

A few counts support this clonotype. The chain is built from TRBV12-3 or TRBV12-4 and TRBJ1-5, with D uncertain. The CDR3 spans 15 residues. V lost 2 bases, J lost 4 bases, and 12 bases lay in between. The CDR3 protein is CASSLPGFANQPQHF. The CDR3 nucleotides read TGTGCCAGCAGTTTACCCGGGTTCGCTAATCAGCCCCAGCATTTT.